One and the same sample provided the 24 T cell receptor beta chains below, sequenced in a study of cytomegalovirus exposure and HLA in healthy donors. Vbeta (60) and Jbeta (13) primers were used in the PCR. Generated by immunoSEQ multiplex PCR, the TCRdb table keeps only in-frame clones and is missing some. This table holds some 190,000 clones, over 80% found once. Sequenced material: PBMCs. The origin of the receptors is a girl aged 10-17 years in good health and CMV-seropositive.

The chain couples TRBV2 to TRBJ1-5; D may be TRBD1 (5 bases). Trimming cost V 4 bases and J 6 bases, with 10 bases left between them. The CDR3 has 13 amino acids. The germline CDR1 and CDR2 sequences are SNHLY and FYNNEI. The CDR3: CASSVQGTQPQHF. CDR3 in DNA: TGTGCCAGCAGTGTGCAGGGCACTCAGCCCCAGCATTTT.

The rearrangement uses TRBV7-3 and TRBJ1-3; 8 bases align to TRBD1. This CDR3 comprises 15 residues. In germline, CDR1 is SGHTA, CDR2 FQGTGA. The V gene end was trimmed by 5 bases and the J gene end by 2 bases; junction bases not matched to a gene: 5. DNA for the CDR3: TGTGCCAGCAGCACTTCGACAGGGGCTGGAAACACCATATATTTT. It encodes CASSTSTGAGNTIYF.

The rearrangement uses TRBV7-9 and TRBJ2-1, with TRBD2 matching 11 bases. The CDR3 is made up of 15 amino acids. V lost 5 bases and J lost 9; bases outside the gene matches: 9. Per germline, CDR1 SEHNR and CDR2 FQNEAQ (reference sequence). The CDR3 DNA sequence: TGTGCCAGCAGCCCGAGAACTAGCGGGAGTGGTGAGCAGTTCTTC. It codes for CASSPRTSGSGEQFF.

The chain uses TRBV5-6 and TRBJ2-4, with TRBD2 matching 11 bases. Trimming at V came to 5 bases and at J to 0 bases, leaving 7 bases not matched to a gene. This CDR3 is 17 amino acids long. The germline gives CDR1 SGHDT, CDR2 YYEEEE. The CDR3, as DNA: TGTGCCAGCAGGCGGGGACTAGCGGAGTTAGCCAAAAACATTCAGTACTTC. Its translation: CASRRGLAELAKNIQYF.

The chain carries TRBV15 and TRBJ1-2; maybe TRBD1 (6 bases). The CDR3 sequence is 13 residues long. CDR1 LNHNV and CDR2 YYDKDF come from the germline V gene (reference sequence). With 8 bases removed from V and 4 bases from J, the gap between germline ends came to 14 bases. The CDR3: CATGPQGIYGYTF. The CDR3 coding sequence is TGTGCCACCGGGCCCCAGGGGATCTATGGCTACACCTTC.

V is TRBV29-1 and J is TRBJ2-3; 9 bases line up with TRBD1. V was pared by 6 bases and J by 1 base, with 5 bases of the junction left unmatched. CDR3 length equals 14 residues. Germline assignment: CDR1 SQVTM and CDR2 ANQGSEA. CDR3 residues: CSVNRGQGTDTQYF. DNA for the CDR3: TGCAGCGTCAACAGGGGGCAGGGCACAGATACGCAGTATTTT.

The chain uses TRBV4-1 and TRBJ2-7; 10 nucleotides align to TRBD1. This CDR3 region has 15 residues. J gave up 5 bases and V 2 bases, and 6 bases lay outside the gene matches. From germline, CDR1 is MGHRA and CDR2 YSYEKL. The CDR3 nucleotides read TGCGCCAGCAGCCAATACCCGACAGGGGGCGACGAGCAGTACTTC. Encoded protein: CASSQYPTGGDEQYF.

V gene TRBV11-2 combines with J gene TRBJ1-4; TRBD1 matches 8 bases. The ends lost 6 bases at V and 8 bases at J; junction bases unmatched: 11. From germline, CDR1 is SGHAT and CDR2 FQNNGV. The CDR3 is 15 amino acids. In DNA, the CDR3 is TGTGCCAGCAGACCACAGGGGGGGCTGGGGGAAAAACTGTTTTTT. Translating it yields CASRPQGGLGEKLFF.

The chain is built from TRBV7-9 and TRBJ2-7, with 7 bases lining up with TRBD1. Per the germline V gene, CDR1 is SEHNR and CDR2 is FQNEAQ (reference sequence). The CDR3 spans 14 residues. V shed 1 base and J 3 bases; nucleotides not matched to a gene: 3. The CDR3 sequence is CASSLGAGGYEQYF. CDR3 DNA: TGTGCCAGCAGCTTAGGGGCAGGGGGCTACGAGCAGTACTTC.

CDR3 in DNA: TGTGCCAGCAGGGTGACAGGGGGCACCGGGGAGCTGTTTTTT. The encoded protein is CASRVTGGTGELFF. The chain is built from TRBV6-1 and TRBJ2-2; the match to TRBD1 covers 9 bases. The J segment lost 4 bases and the V segment lost 6 bases, leaving 3 bases of the junction unmatched. CDR3 length: 14 residues. Germline V gene sequence: CDR1 MNHNS, CDR2 SASEGT.

The gene calls are TRBV20-1 and TRBJ1-2, with D hard to call. Trimming stripped 4 bases from V and 8 bases from J, with 11 bases between. This CDR3 spans 11 amino acids. Germline V lookup: CDR1 DFQATT, CDR2 SNEGSKA (reference sequence). The CDR3 spells CSATGREGYTF. DNA for the CDR3: TGCAGTGCTACCGGTCGCGAGGGCTACACCTTC.

J is TRBJ2-5 and V is TRBV20-1, with no clear D. The germline CDR1 and CDR2 sequences are DFQATT and SNEGSKA (reference sequence). CDR3 length: 10 residues. Between the trimmed V and J ends, which lost 3 bases and 5 bases, there was a span of 4 bases. DNA of the CDR3: TGCAGTGCTAGTGAGGAGACCCAGTACTTC. As protein: CSASEETQYF.

CDR3 in amino acids: CASSLVGGDQPQHF. As DNA, the CDR3 is TGTGCCAGCAGCTTAGTCGGAGGGGATCAGCCCCAGCATTTT. The chain couples TRBV7-2 to TRBJ1-5, with D perhaps matching TRBD1 (5 bases). Looked up from germline, CDR1 is SGHTA and CDR2 is FQGNSA. Trimming stripped 1 base from V and 5 bases from J, with 9 bases between. The CDR3 length is 14 residues. Full variable domain (rest looked up from reference TRBV7-2 and TRBJ1-5): GAGVSQSPSNKVTEKGKDVELRCDPISGHTALYWYRQSLGQGLEFLIYFQGNSAPDKSGLPSDRFSAERTGGSVSTLTIQRTQQEDSAVYLCASSLVGGDQPQHFGDGTRLSIL.

The rearrangement links TRBV7-9 to TRBJ2-7, with D perhaps matching TRBD1 (5 bases). V dropped 3 bases and J dropped 0 bases, with 9 bases sitting between them. The CDR3 totals 14 residues. CDR1 and CDR2 from the germline V gene are SEHNR and FQNEAQ (reference sequence). The CDR3 coding sequence is TGTGCCAGCAGCTTTTCAGGGTTCTCCTACGAGCAGTACTTC. Translation: CASSFSGFSYEQYF. Full variable domain (missing parts from reference TRBV7-9 and TRBJ2-7): DTGVSQNPRHKITKRGQNVTFRCDPISEHNRLYWYRQTLGQGPEFLTYFQNEAQLEKSRLLSDRFSAERPKGSFSTLEIQRTEQGDSAMYLCASSFSGFSYEQYFGPGTRLTVT.

The rearrangement joins TRBV11-2 to TRBJ2-5; no reliable D call. The germline CDR1 and CDR2 sequences are SGHAT and FQNNGV. V was shortened by 5 bases and J by 0 bases, with 10 bases between the two germline ends. This CDR3 region has 14 residues. CDR3 sequence reads: CASSQYRNQETQYF. CDR3 nucleotide sequence: TGTGCCAGCAGCCAATACAGAAACCAAGAGACCCAGTACTTC.

The chain combines TRBV29-1 with TRBJ2-2; TRBD1 might be the D (5 bases). CDR3 length equals 15 residues. Per the germline V gene, CDR1 is SQVTM and CDR2 is ANQGSEA. Trimming took off 6 bases at V and 4 bases at J, with 18 bases between the two ends. CDR3 coding DNA: TGCAGCGTCGCCCTGGGGAAGACAGTCACCGGGGAGCTGTTTTTT. This gives the protein CSVALGKTVTGELFF.

The sample holds one count of this clone. The CDR3 sequence: CASSGGASGNYEQYF. CDR3 in DNA: TGCGCCAGCAGCGGGGGGGCTAGCGGGAACTACGAGCAGTACTTC. The V and J genes are TRBV5-1 and TRBJ2-7, with 9 bases matching TRBD2. V trimming: 4 bases; J trimming: 3 bases; junction bases outside the gene matches: 8. The CDR3 consists of 15 residues. Germline-derived CDR1 and CDR2 are SGHRS and YFSETQ.

This clone occurred once. V and J are TRBV5-4 and TRBJ2-5; D is ambiguous. Germline V gene data show CDR1 as SGHNT and CDR2 as YYREEE (reference sequence). The CDR3 runs to 17 residues. V was clipped by 3 bases and J by 2 bases, with 20 bases between them. CDR3 sequence (DNA): TGTGCCAGCAGCTACCGGTGGGCCCTAAATTCGCAAGAGACCCAGTACTTC. Amino acid sequence: CASSYRWALNSQETQYF. Together with reference TRBV5-4 and TRBJ2-5, the CDR3 gives the full variable domain: ETGVTQSPTHLIKTRGQQVTLRCSSQSGHNTVSWYQQALGQGPQFIFQYYREEENGRGNFPPRFSGLQFPNYSSELNVNALELDDSALYLCASSYRWALNSQETQYFGPGTRLLVL.

The V call is TRBV23-1, the J call TRBJ1-2; 9 bases fit TRBD1. TRBV23-1 is known as an ORF, though its function is uncertain. The CDR3 contains 16 residues. Trimming removed 0 bases from V and 8 bases from J; junction bases left unmatched: 10. CDR3 DNA: TGCGCCAGCAGTCAATCGGACAGGGGCTATAATCGGGGCTACACCTTC. Translating it yields CASSQSDRGYNRGYTF.

This clone has only a few counts. The chain employs TRBV6-1 and TRBJ2-7; 7 nucleotides line up with TRBD1. Per the germline V gene, CDR1 is MNHNS and CDR2 is SASEGT. After removal of 1 base from V and 4 bases from J, the junction contained 25 bases not matched to a gene. The CDR3 length is 21 residues. The CDR3 DNA sequence: TGTGCCAGCAGTGAAGAAGAGGGGGACAGTGAGCCTAGTTCTCTGGATTACGAGCAGTACTTC. Protein product: CASSEEEGDSEPSSLDYEQYF.

This chain joins TRBV30 and TRBJ2-5; TRBD1 matches 9 bases. From germline, CDR1 is GTSNPN and CDR2 SVGIG (reference sequence). With 0 bases clipped from V and 5 bases from J, the junction kept 7 bases outside the gene matches. The CDR3 contains 15 residues. The CDR3 nucleotides are TGTGCCTGGAGTGTATGGGACAGGGCGAGGGAGACCCAGTACTTC. The encoded protein is CAWSVWDRARETQYF.

This chain connects TRBV7-9 to TRBJ2-7; a possible D gene is TRBD2 (6 bases). The CDR3 length is 14 residues. The V and J ends lost 0 bases and 1 base respectively, with 7 bases between them. Germline V gives CDR1 SEHNR, CDR2 FQNEAQ (reference sequence). CDR3 region: CASSLASGSYEQYF. The CDR3 coding sequence is TGTGCCAGCAGCTTAGCCAGCGGGTCCTACGAGCAGTACTTC.

The chain is built from TRBV16 and TRBJ1-1; 7 bases align to TRBD1. This CDR3 has 14 residues. J lost 0 bases, V lost 4 bases, and 2 bases had no gene match. From germline, CDR1 is KGHSY and CDR2 FQNENV. CDR3 residues: CASSPGQMNTEAFF. CDR3 in DNA: TGTGCCAGCAGCCCGGGACAGATGAACACTGAAGCTTTCTTT.

The V call is TRBV6-1, the J call TRBJ2-3; 7 positions agree with TRBD2. This CDR3 spans 16 amino acids. Germline V gives CDR1 MNHNS, CDR2 SASEGT. The junction had 9 bases not matched to a gene; V was cut back by 2 bases and J by 4 bases. CDR3 in DNA: TGTGCCAGCAGTGAAAAGGCGGGAGAGGGATCAGATACGCAGTATTTT. This encodes CASSEKAGEGSDTQYF.